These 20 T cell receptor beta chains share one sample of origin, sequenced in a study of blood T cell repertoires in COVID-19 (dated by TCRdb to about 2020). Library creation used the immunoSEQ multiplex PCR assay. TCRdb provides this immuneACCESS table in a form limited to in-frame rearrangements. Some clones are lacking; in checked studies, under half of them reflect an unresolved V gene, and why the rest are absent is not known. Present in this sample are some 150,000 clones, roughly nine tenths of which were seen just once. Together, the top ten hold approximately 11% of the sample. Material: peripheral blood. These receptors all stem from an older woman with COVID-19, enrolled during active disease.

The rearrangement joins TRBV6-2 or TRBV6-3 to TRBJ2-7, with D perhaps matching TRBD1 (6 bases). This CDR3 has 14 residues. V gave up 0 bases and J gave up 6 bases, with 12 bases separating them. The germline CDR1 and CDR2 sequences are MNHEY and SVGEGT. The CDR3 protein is CASSYSGRGREQYF. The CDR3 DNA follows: TGTGCCAGCAGTTACTCGGGCAGGGGACGCGAGCAGTACTTC.

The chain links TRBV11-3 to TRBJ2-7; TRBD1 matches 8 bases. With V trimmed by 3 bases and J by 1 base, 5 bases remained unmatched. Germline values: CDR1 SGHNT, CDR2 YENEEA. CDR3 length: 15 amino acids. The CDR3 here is CASSFRTGISYEQYF. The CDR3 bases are TGTGCCAGCAGCTTTAGGACAGGGATTTCCTACGAGCAGTACTTC.

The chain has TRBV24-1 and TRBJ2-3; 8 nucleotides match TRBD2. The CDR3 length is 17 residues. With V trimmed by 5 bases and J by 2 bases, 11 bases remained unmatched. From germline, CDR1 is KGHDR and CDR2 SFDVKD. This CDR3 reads CATSAAGGLAFTDTQYF. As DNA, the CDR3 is TGTGCCACCAGTGCCGCGGGAGGCCTTGCCTTCACAGATACGCAGTATTTT.

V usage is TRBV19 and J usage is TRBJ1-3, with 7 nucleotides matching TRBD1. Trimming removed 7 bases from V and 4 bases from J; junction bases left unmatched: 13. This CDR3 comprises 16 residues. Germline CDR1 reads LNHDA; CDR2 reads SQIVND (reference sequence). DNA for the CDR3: TGTGCCAGTAAGGTTCCAGGGGGTATATCGGGAAACACCATATATTTT. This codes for CASKVPGGISGNTIYF.

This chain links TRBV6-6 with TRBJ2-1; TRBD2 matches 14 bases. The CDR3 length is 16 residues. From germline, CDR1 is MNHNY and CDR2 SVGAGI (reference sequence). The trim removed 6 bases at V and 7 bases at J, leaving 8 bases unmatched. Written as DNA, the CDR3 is TGTGCCAGCAGGGGACCGGGACTAGCGGGAGTAAATGAGCAGTTCTTC. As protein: CASRGPGLAGVNEQFF.

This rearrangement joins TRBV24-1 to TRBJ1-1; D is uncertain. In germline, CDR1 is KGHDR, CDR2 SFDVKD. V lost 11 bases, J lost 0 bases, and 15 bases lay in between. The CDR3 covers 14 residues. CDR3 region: CASLSRFVNTEAFF. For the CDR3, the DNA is TGTGCCAGCCTTTCCAGATTCGTGAACACTGAAGCTTTCTTT.

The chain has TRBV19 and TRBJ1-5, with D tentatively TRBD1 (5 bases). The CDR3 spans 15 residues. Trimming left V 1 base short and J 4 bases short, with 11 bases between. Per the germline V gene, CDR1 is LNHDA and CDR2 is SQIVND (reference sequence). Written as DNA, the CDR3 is TGTGCCAGTAGTATAGGTGGGGCGGGAAATCAGCCCCAGCATTTT. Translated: CASSIGGAGNQPQHF.

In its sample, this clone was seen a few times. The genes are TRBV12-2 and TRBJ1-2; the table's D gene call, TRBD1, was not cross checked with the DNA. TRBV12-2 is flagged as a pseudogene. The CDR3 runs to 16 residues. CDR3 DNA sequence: TGTGCAAGTCGCGTCGGGACAGGGTTAGGTCAGGATGGCTACACCTTC. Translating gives CASRVGTGLGQDGYTF.

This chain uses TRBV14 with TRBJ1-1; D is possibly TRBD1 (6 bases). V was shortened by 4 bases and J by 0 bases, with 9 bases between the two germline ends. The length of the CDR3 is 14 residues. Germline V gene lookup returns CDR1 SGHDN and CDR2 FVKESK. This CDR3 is CASSLGQLNTEAFF. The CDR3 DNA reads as TGTGCCAGCAGCCTTGGACAGTTGAACACTGAAGCTTTCTTT.

CDR3 residues: CASSFSSYQPQHF. The CDR3 DNA is TGTGCCAGCAGCTTTAGCTCCTACCAGCCCCAGCATTTT. V is TRBV7-8 and J is TRBJ1-5; D is unclear. This CDR3 contains 13 residues. Germline CDR1 is SGHVS and CDR2 is FQNEAQ. Trimming left V 3 bases short and J 7 bases short, with 10 bases between.

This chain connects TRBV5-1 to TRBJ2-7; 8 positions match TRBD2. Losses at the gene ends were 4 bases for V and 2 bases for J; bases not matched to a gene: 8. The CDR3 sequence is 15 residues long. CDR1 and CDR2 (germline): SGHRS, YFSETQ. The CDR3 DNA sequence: TGCGCCAGCAGCGTAACTAGCGGATTTACCTACGAGCAGTACTTC. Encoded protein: CASSVTSGFTYEQYF. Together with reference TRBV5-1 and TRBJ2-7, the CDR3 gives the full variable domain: KAGVTQTPRYLIKTRGQQVTLSCSPISGHRSVSWYQQTPGQGLQFLFEYFSETQRNKGNFPGRFSGRQFSNSRSEMNVSTLELGDSALYLCASSVTSGFTYEQYFGPGTRLTVT.

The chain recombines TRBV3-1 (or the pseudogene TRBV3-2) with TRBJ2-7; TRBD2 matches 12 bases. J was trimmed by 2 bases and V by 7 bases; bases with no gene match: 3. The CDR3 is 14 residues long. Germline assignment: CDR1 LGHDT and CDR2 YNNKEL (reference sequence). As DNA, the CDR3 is TGTGCCAGCACTGGGACTAGCGGGCCCTACGAGCAGTACTTC. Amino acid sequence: CASTGTSGPYEQYF.

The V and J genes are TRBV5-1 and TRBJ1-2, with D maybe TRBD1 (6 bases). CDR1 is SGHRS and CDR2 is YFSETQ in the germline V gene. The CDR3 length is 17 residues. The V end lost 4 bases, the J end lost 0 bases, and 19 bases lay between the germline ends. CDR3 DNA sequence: TGCGCCAGCAGCCTGGCCCCGACAGGCAACACTAACTATGGCTACACCTTC. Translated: CASSLAPTGNTNYGYTF.

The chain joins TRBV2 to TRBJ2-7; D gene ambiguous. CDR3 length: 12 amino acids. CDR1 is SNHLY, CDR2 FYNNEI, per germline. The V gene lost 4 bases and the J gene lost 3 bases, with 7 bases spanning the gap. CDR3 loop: CASSANSYEQYF. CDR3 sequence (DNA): TGTGCCAGCAGTGCGAACAGCTACGAGCAGTACTTC.

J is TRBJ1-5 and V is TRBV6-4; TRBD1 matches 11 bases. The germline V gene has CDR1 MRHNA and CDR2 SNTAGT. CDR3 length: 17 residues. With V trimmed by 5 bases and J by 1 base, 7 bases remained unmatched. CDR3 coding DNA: TGTGCCAGCAGTTCAGGGACAGGGGGACGAAGCAATCAGCCCCAGCATTTT. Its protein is CASSSGTGGRSNQPQHF.

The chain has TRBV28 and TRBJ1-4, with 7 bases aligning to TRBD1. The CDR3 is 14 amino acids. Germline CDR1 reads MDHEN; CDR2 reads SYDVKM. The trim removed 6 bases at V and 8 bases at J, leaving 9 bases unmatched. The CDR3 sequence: CASRRRGLGEKLFF. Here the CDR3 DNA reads TGTGCCAGCAGACGAAGGGGGCTAGGCGAAAAACTGTTTTTT.

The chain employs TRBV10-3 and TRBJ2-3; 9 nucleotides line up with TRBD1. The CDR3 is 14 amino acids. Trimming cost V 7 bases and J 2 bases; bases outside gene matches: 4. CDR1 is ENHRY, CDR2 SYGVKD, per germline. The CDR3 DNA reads TGTGCCATCACCCGACAGGGGGACACAGATACGCAGTATTTT. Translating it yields CAITRQGDTDTQYF.

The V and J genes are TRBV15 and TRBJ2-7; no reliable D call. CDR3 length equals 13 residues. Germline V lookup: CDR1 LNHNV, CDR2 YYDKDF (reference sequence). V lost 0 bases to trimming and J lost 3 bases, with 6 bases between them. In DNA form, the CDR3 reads TGTGCCACCAGCAGAGAACAGTACTACGAGCAGTACTTC. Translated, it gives CATSREQYYEQYF. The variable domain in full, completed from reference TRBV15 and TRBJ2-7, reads DAMVIQNPRYQVTQFGKPVTLSCSQTLNHNVMYWYQQKSSQAPKLLFHYYDKDFNNEADTPDNFQSRRPNTSFCFLDIRSPGLGDTAMYLCATSREQYYEQYFGPGTRLTVT.

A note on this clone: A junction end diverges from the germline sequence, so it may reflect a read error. CDR3 DNA sequence: TGTGCCAGCAGCTTCCCCACCGAGACAGGGGTAACCTTT. As protein: CASSFPTETGVTF. This chain links TRBV7-2 with TRBJ1-6; TRBD1 agrees at 8 bases. The germline V gene has CDR1 SGHTA and CDR2 FQGNSA. This CDR3 is built from 13 residues.

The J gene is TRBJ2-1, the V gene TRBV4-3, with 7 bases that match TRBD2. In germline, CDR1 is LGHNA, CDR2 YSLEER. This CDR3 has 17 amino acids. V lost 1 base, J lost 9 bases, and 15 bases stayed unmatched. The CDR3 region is CASSQVASGRARGEQFF. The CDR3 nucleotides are TGCGCCAGCAGCCAAGTCGCGTCGGGGAGGGCCCGGGGTGAGCAGTTCTTC.